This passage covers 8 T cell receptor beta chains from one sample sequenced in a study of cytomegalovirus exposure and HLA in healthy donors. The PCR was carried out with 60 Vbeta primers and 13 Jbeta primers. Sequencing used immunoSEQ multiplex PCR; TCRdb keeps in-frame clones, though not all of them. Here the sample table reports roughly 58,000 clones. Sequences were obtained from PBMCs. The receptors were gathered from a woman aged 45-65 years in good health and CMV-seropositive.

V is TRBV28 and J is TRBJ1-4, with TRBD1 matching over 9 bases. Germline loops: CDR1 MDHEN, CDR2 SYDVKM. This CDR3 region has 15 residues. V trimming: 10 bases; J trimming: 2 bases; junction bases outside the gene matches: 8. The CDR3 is CATGTGGATNEKLFF. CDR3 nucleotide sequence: TGTGCCACGGGAACAGGGGGCGCGACTAATGAAAAACTGTTTTTT.

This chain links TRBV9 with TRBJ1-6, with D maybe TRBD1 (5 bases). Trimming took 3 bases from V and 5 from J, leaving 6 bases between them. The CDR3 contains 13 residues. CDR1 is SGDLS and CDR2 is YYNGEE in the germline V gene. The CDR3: CASSATDNSPLHF. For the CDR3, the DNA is TGTGCCAGCAGCGCGACAGATAATTCACCCCTCCACTTT.

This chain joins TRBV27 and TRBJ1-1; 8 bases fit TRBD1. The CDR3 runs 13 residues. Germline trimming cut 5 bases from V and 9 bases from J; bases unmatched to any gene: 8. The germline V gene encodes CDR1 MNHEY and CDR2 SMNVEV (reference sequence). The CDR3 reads CASSPTTGEKAFF. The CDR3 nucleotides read TGTGCCAGCAGTCCGACGACAGGGGAAAAAGCTTTCTTT.

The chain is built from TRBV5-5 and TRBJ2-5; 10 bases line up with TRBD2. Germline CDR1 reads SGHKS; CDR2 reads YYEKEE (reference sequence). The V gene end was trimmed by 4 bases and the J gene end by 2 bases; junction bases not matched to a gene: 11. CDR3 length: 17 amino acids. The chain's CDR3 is CASSLNVAGGLQETQYF. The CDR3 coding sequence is TGTGCCAGCAGCCTCAATGTAGCGGGGGGCTTACAAGAGACCCAGTACTTC.

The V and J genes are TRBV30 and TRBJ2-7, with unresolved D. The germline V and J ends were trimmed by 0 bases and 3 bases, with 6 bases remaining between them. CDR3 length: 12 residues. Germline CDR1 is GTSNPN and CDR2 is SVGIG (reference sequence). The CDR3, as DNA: TGTGCCTGGAGTGTAAACAGCTACGAGCAGTACTTC. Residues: CAWSVNSYEQYF. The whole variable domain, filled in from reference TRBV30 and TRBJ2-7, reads SQTIHQWPATLVQPVGSPLSLECTVEGTSNPNLYWYRQAAGRGLQLLFYSVGIGQISSEVPQNLSASRPQDRQFILSSKKLLLSDSGFYLCAWSVNSYEQYFGPGTRLTVT.

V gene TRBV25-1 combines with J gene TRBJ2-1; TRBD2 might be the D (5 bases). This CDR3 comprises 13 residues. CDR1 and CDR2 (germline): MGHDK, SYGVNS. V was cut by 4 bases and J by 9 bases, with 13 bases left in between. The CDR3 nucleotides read TGTGCCAGCAGTGGGCCGAGCCGGGGTGAGCAGTTCTTC. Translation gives CASSGPSRGEQFF.

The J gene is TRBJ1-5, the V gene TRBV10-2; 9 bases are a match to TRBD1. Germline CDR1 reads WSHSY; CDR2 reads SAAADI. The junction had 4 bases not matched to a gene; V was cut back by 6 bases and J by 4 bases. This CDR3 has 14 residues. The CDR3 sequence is CASRGQGENQPQHF. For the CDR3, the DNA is TGCGCCAGCAGGGGACAGGGTGAAAATCAGCCCCAGCATTTT.

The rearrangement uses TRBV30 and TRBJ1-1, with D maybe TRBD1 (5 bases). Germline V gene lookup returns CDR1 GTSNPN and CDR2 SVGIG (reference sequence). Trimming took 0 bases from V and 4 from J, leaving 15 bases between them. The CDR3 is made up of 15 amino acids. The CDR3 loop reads CAWSVPGVSSTEAFF. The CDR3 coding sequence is TGTGCCTGGAGTGTACCGGGGGTTTCTAGCACTGAAGCTTTCTTT.